Below are 32 T cell receptor beta chains sequenced from a single sample in a study of blood T cell repertoires in COVID-19. Assay: immunoSEQ multiplex PCR; the TCRdb copy retains only in-frame clones and omits some. The sample has some 44,000 clones; roughly 90% are singletons. Sequenced: peripheral blood. The receptor set was obtained from a human donor in a cohort sampled during active COVID-19.

DNA for the CDR3: TGCGCCAGCCCCTTAAGGGGGAAGGGCGAGACCCAGTACTTC. This sequence encodes CASPLRGKGETQYF. The chain carries TRBV5-1 and TRBJ2-5, with D perhaps matching TRBD1 (6 bases). This CDR3 spans 14 amino acids. Germline lookup yields CDR1 SGHRS and CDR2 YFSETQ. V was pared by 7 bases and J by 5 bases, with 18 bases between. Drawing the rest from reference TRBV5-1 and TRBJ2-5, the complete variable domain is KAGVTQTPRYLIKTRGQQVTLSCSPISGHRSVSWYQQTPGQGLQFLFEYFSETQRNKGNFPGRFSGRQFSNSRSEMNVSTLELGDSALYLCASPLRGKGETQYFGPGTRLLVL.

This chain connects TRBV18 to TRBJ1-2; tentative D call: TRBD1 (5 bases). V dropped 0 bases and J dropped 6 bases, with 17 bases sitting between them. Germline lookup yields CDR1 KGHSH and CDR2 LQKENI. The CDR3 is 16 amino acids. The CDR3 protein is CASSPPFRVHGNGYTF. The CDR3 DNA sequence: TGTGCCAGCTCACCACCATTCAGGGTCCATGGGAATGGCTACACCTTC.

V is TRBV6-9 and J is TRBJ2-7; D perhaps matches TRBD1 (6 bases). From germline, CDR1 is MNHGY and CDR2 SVAAGI. This CDR3 contains 16 residues. The ends were cut back, 1 base at V and 2 bases at J, with 15 bases in the middle. The CDR3 region is CASSYWGPVGTYEQYF. In DNA, the CDR3 is TGTGCCAGCAGTTATTGGGGGCCAGTGGGTACCTACGAGCAGTACTTC.

The chain recombines TRBV6-6 with TRBJ1-6; D unclear. Per the germline V gene, CDR1 is MNHNY and CDR2 is SVGAGI (reference sequence). The ends were cut back, 9 bases at V and 1 base at J, with 7 bases in the middle. This CDR3 spans 13 amino acids. In nucleotides, the CDR3 is TGTGCCAGTGCTAGTTCCTATAATTCACCCCTCCACTTT. Encoded protein: CASASSYNSPLHF.

Notes on this clone: Its ends do not fully match the called genes, so a read error is possible. The chain recombines TRBV18 with TRBJ1-2, with 7 bases lining up with TRBD1. Germline CDR1 and CDR2: KGHSH and LQKENI. The CDR3 has 13 amino acids. The CDR3 is CASSLDRVYGHTF. As DNA, the CDR3 is TGTGCCAGCTCACTAGACAGGGTCTATGGCCACACCTTC.

V gene TRBV11-2 combines with J gene TRBJ2-1, with 10 bases lining up with TRBD2. Unmatched junction bases numbered 5, after V lost 2 bases and J lost 4 bases. Germline loops: CDR1 SGHAT, CDR2 FQNNGV. This CDR3 is 16 amino acids long. In DNA form, the CDR3 reads TGTGCCAGCAGCTTAATGGGACTAGCGAAATACAATGAGCAGTTCTTC. Protein sequence: CASSLMGLAKYNEQFF.

The chain has TRBV12-5 and TRBJ1-6; D is unresolved. Germline V gene lookup returns CDR1 LGHNT and CDR2 FRNRAP. V lost 0 bases, J lost 1 base, and 16 bases lay in between. The CDR3 is 19 amino acids. The CDR3 DNA sequence: TGTGCTAGTGGTTTGGTACGTGGTTGGTCCAGGTCCTATAATTCACCCCTCCACTTT. Translation gives CASGLVRGWSRSYNSPLHF.

The chain employs TRBV18 and TRBJ2-3, with 7 nucleotides matching TRBD2. V was pared by 3 bases and J by 6 bases, with 12 bases of the junction left unmatched. The CDR3 has 16 residues. The V gene's germline CDR1 is KGHSH and CDR2 LQKENI. The CDR3 protein is CASSPLGGGRWDTQYF. Here the CDR3 DNA reads TGTGCCAGCTCACCCCTCGGCGGGGGACGTTGGGATACGCAGTATTTT. The full variable domain, in which reference TRBV18 and TRBJ2-3 provide the parts outside the CDR3, is NAGVMQNPRHLVRRRGQEARLRCSPMKGHSHVYWYRQLPEEGLKFMVYLQKENIIDESGMPKERFSAEFPKEGPSILRIQQVVRGDSAAYFCASSPLGGGRWDTQYFGPGTRLTVL.

The chain combines TRBV10-3 with TRBJ1-1; D gene ambiguous. This CDR3 region has 13 residues. Germline assignment: CDR1 ENHRY and CDR2 SYGVKD. V dropped 6 bases and J dropped 4 bases, with 12 bases sitting between them. Here the CDR3 reads CAIRIARGTEAFF. CDR3 sequence (DNA): TGTGCCATCAGGATTGCGCGGGGCACTGAAGCTTTCTTT.

The sample holds a few counts of this clone. The genes are TRBV2 and TRBJ1-2; weak D call: TRBD1 (6 bases). The CDR3 loop spans 13 amino acids. CDR1 SNHLY and CDR2 FYNNEI come from the germline V gene. The germline V and J ends were trimmed by 8 bases and 2 bases, with 12 bases remaining between them. The CDR3, as DNA: TGTGCCAGCGGACCTACAGGGAACTATGGCTACACCTTC. Its translation is CASGPTGNYGYTF.

V usage is TRBV6-6 and J usage is TRBJ2-1; possible D gene TRBD1, 5 bases. CDR3 length equals 15 residues. Germline V gene data show CDR1 as MNHNY and CDR2 as SVGAGI (reference sequence). V lost 2 bases and J 4 bases, leaving 12 bases between the germline ends. CDR3 sequence (DNA): TGTGCCAGCAGTTACAGCAGGGTTGGGTACAATGAGCAGTTCTTC. This gives the protein CASSYSRVGYNEQFF.

The V gene is TRBV29-1, the J gene TRBJ2-7; TRBD2 might be the D (6 bases). With 4 bases removed from V and 7 bases from J, the gap between germline ends came to 14 bases. This CDR3 is 12 amino acids long. Germline V lookup: CDR1 SQVTM, CDR2 ANQGSEA. The CDR3 here is CSVGGPGREQYF. Here the CDR3 DNA reads TGCAGCGTTGGGGGCCCCGGGAGAGAGCAGTACTTC.

This clone was seen just once. The rearrangement uses TRBV2 and TRBJ1-4; possibly TRBD1 for D (5 bases). CDR3 length: 16 residues. V was cut by 4 bases and J by 0 bases, with 12 bases left in between. Per germline, CDR1 SNHLY and CDR2 FYNNEI. The CDR3 spells CASSVLTVATNEKLFF. CDR3 DNA: TGTGCCAGCAGTGTATTGACAGTCGCAACTAATGAAAAACTGTTTTTT.

The chain uses TRBV27 and TRBJ2-5; D unclear. Trimming removed 2 bases from V and 4 bases from J, with 8 bases in between. The CDR3 sequence is 13 residues long. Germline V gene data show CDR1 as MNHEY and CDR2 as SMNVEV (reference sequence). The CDR3 DNA follows: TGTGCCAGCAGTTTAACTCTCGTAGAGACCCAGTACTTC. Protein product: CASSLTLVETQYF.

V and J are TRBV19 and TRBJ2-7; 9 bases match TRBD1. This CDR3 has 15 residues. Germline CDR1 is LNHDA and CDR2 is SQIVND (reference sequence). J was trimmed by 3 bases and V by 5 bases; bases with no gene match: 8. The CDR3, as DNA: TGTGCCAGTAGTGCCCGGGACAGGGTCTTCTACGAGCAGTACTTC. Translation: CASSARDRVFYEQYF.

The chain recombines TRBV19 with TRBJ1-1, with 8 bases fitting TRBD1. CDR1 and CDR2 from the germline V gene are LNHDA and SQIVND (reference sequence). This CDR3 region has 15 residues. Trimming cost V 5 bases and J 5 bases; bases outside gene matches: 10. The CDR3 DNA sequence: TGTGCCAGTAGTGATCTACAGGGGGGAGGGACTGAAGCTTTCTTT. Its translation is CASSDLQGGGTEAFF.

This chain connects TRBV30 to TRBJ1-5; D gene uncertain. V dropped 0 bases and J dropped 4 bases, with 7 bases sitting between them. The CDR3 consists of 13 residues. Germline lookup yields CDR1 GTSNPN and CDR2 SVGIG (reference sequence). This CDR3 is CAWSVRGNQPQHF. In DNA, the CDR3 is TGTGCCTGGAGTGTACGAGGTAATCAGCCCCAGCATTTT.

The chain employs TRBV2 and TRBJ2-6, with D perhaps TRBD2 (7 bases). Per germline, CDR1 SNHLY and CDR2 FYNNEI. This CDR3 contains 17 residues. The V end was cut by 3 bases, the J end by 4 bases, with 16 bases between. In DNA form, the CDR3 reads TGTGCCAGCAGTGATGGGTTTGGGGGGGGCGGGGCCAACGTCCTGACTTTC. The encoded protein is CASSDGFGGGGANVLTF.

The genes are TRBV27 and TRBJ2-1; 7 bases map to TRBD2. Germline V gene sequence: CDR1 MNHEY, CDR2 SMNVEV (reference sequence). The CDR3 has 13 amino acids. V lost 2 bases and J lost 10; bases outside the gene matches: 5. The CDR3 DNA follows: TGTGCCAGCAGTTTAGGACTAGGTGGGGAGCAGTTCTTC. It specifies CASSLGLGGEQFF.

This sequence joins TRBV27 and TRBJ1-1; D is possibly TRBD1 (6 bases). The CDR3 extends over 15 amino acids. Germline V gene data show CDR1 as MNHEY and CDR2 as SMNVEV (reference sequence). Between the trimmed V and J ends, which lost 1 base and 5 bases, there was a span of 14 bases. CDR3 nucleotides: TGTGCCAGCAGTTTATTCGGGGGGGCAGGGACTGAAGCTTTCTTT. This codes for CASSLFGGAGTEAFF.

The chain employs TRBV28 and TRBJ2-5; 9 positions agree with TRBD1. Germline CDR1 is MDHEN and CDR2 is SYDVKM. The CDR3 spans 15 residues. V lost 5 bases to trimming and J lost 2 bases; unmatched junction nucleotides: 6. In nucleotides, the CDR3 is TGTGCCAGCAGTGGAGGGGGACAGGGACAAGAGACCCAGTACTTC. Translating it yields CASSGGGQGQETQYF.

The V and J genes are TRBV11-2 and TRBJ1-2; no clear D. V lost 4 bases to trimming and J lost 8 bases, with 14 bases between them. The CDR3 is 13 amino acids. Germline V gene data show CDR1 as SGHAT and CDR2 as FQNNGV. The CDR3: CASSSPRLKGYTF. DNA for the CDR3: TGTGCCAGCAGCTCCCCCAGATTGAAGGGCTACACCTTC. Filled out from reference TRBV11-2 and TRBJ1-2, the complete variable domain reads EAGVAQSPRYKIIEKRQSVAFWCNPISGHATLYWYQQILGQGPKLLIQFQNNGVVDDSQLPKDRFSAERLKGVDSTLKIQPAKLEDSAVYLCASSSPRLKGYTFGSGTRLTVV.

This clone occurred once. The chain combines TRBV19 with TRBJ2-7; the D gene is possibly TRBD1 (6 bases). Trimming stripped 6 bases from V and 5 bases from J, with 17 bases between. CDR3 length: 14 residues. CDR1 LNHDA and CDR2 SQIVND come from the germline V gene (reference sequence). Written as DNA, the CDR3 is TGTGCCAGTAGCCCCAGGACAGCCCGCAACGAGCAGTACTTC. As protein: CASSPRTARNEQYF.

The rearrangement joins TRBV12-3 or TRBV12-4 to TRBJ2-2, with D perhaps TRBD1 (6 bases). V gave up 5 bases and J gave up 7 bases, with 8 bases separating them. The CDR3 runs to 12 residues. DNA for the CDR3: TGTGCCAGCAGTCAGGACAGCGGGGAGCTGTTTTTT. As protein: CASSQDSGELFF.

V is TRBV28 and J is TRBJ2-3, with 9 bases aligning to TRBD2. The CDR3 totals 15 residues. Germline lookup yields CDR1 MDHEN and CDR2 SYDVKM. The V gene end was trimmed by 4 bases and the J gene end by 1 base; junction bases not matched to a gene: 3. This CDR3 is CASSYRTSGTDTQYF. The CDR3 region has the DNA TGTGCCAGCAGTTACCGGACTAGCGGCACAGATACGCAGTATTTT.

DNA of the CDR3: TGTGCCAGCAGCTCCAGCGTGGGGGCCAGCTCCTACAATGAGCAGTTCTTC. Its translation: CASSSSVGASSYNEQFF. This sequence joins TRBV7-6 and TRBJ2-1, with a possible D match to TRBD1 (6 bases). The length of the CDR3 is 17 residues. Germline assignment: CDR1 SGHVS and CDR2 FNYEAQ. V shed 4 bases and J shed 0 bases, with 16 bases lying between them.

The table lists this clone with a count of one. V gene TRBV7-8 combines with J gene TRBJ2-1; D gene unclear. This CDR3 spans 13 amino acids. V was trimmed by 2 bases and J by 9 bases, leaving 11 bases between them. Looked up from germline, CDR1 is SGHVS and CDR2 is FQNEAQ. Here the CDR3 reads CASSLTSVGEQFF. CDR3 nucleotide sequence: TGTGCCAGCAGCTTAACCAGCGTTGGTGAGCAGTTCTTC.

The rearrangement uses TRBV30 and TRBJ2-5, with 7 bases that match TRBD2. CDR1 and CDR2 (germline): GTSNPN, SVGIG (reference sequence). Trimming took 2 bases from V and 0 from J; bases not matched to a gene: 3. CDR3 length: 14 residues. CDR3 sequence (DNA): TGTGCCTGGAGTTTGGGAGGGAACCAAGAGACCCAGTACTTC. It codes for CAWSLGGNQETQYF.

The V gene is TRBV6-2 or TRBV6-3, the J gene TRBJ2-4; TRBD1 might be the D (5 bases). Between the trimmed V and J ends, which lost 2 bases and 0 bases, there was a span of 11 bases. Germline-derived CDR1 and CDR2 are MNHEY and SVGEGT. The CDR3 is made up of 16 amino acids. The CDR3: CASSYGAALAKNIQYF. The CDR3, as DNA: TGTGCCAGCAGTTACGGGGCAGCTCTAGCCAAAAACATTCAGTACTTC.

The chain joins TRBV6-6 to TRBJ1-3; TRBD1 aligns across 9 bases. J lost 8 bases, V lost 7 bases, and 9 bases had no gene match. CDR1 and CDR2 (germline): MNHNY, SVGAGI (reference sequence). CDR3 length equals 14 residues. CDR3 in DNA: TGTGCCAGCAAGGTACGGACAGGGGAGGACACCATATATTTT. Protein sequence: CASKVRTGEDTIYF.

V gene TRBV18 combines with J gene TRBJ2-5; tentative D call: TRBD2 (7 bases). Trimming took 0 bases from V and 4 from J, leaving 12 bases between them. Germline CDR1 KGHSH, CDR2 LQKENI. The CDR3 sequence is 15 residues long. The CDR3, as DNA: TGTGCCAGCTCACCACCGGTGGGGGGGCTAGAGACCCAGTACTTC. Its translation is CASSPPVGGLETQYF.

This chain connects TRBV13 to TRBJ2-1; 9 nucleotides align to TRBD2. Germline CDR1 PRHDT, CDR2 FYEKMQ (reference sequence). Trimming took 5 bases from V and 4 from J; bases not matched to a gene: 6. This CDR3 contains 15 residues. The CDR3 sequence: CASSLGLATYNEQFF. Here the CDR3 DNA reads TGTGCCAGCAGCCTCGGACTAGCGACTTACAATGAGCAGTTCTTC. Complete variable domain (other parts from reference TRBV13 and TRBJ2-1): AAGVIQSPRHLIKEKRETATLKCYPIPRHDTVYWYQQGPGQDPQFLISFYEKMQSDKGSIPDRFSAQQFSDYHSELNMSSLELGDSALYFCASSLGLATYNEQFFGPGTRLTVL.